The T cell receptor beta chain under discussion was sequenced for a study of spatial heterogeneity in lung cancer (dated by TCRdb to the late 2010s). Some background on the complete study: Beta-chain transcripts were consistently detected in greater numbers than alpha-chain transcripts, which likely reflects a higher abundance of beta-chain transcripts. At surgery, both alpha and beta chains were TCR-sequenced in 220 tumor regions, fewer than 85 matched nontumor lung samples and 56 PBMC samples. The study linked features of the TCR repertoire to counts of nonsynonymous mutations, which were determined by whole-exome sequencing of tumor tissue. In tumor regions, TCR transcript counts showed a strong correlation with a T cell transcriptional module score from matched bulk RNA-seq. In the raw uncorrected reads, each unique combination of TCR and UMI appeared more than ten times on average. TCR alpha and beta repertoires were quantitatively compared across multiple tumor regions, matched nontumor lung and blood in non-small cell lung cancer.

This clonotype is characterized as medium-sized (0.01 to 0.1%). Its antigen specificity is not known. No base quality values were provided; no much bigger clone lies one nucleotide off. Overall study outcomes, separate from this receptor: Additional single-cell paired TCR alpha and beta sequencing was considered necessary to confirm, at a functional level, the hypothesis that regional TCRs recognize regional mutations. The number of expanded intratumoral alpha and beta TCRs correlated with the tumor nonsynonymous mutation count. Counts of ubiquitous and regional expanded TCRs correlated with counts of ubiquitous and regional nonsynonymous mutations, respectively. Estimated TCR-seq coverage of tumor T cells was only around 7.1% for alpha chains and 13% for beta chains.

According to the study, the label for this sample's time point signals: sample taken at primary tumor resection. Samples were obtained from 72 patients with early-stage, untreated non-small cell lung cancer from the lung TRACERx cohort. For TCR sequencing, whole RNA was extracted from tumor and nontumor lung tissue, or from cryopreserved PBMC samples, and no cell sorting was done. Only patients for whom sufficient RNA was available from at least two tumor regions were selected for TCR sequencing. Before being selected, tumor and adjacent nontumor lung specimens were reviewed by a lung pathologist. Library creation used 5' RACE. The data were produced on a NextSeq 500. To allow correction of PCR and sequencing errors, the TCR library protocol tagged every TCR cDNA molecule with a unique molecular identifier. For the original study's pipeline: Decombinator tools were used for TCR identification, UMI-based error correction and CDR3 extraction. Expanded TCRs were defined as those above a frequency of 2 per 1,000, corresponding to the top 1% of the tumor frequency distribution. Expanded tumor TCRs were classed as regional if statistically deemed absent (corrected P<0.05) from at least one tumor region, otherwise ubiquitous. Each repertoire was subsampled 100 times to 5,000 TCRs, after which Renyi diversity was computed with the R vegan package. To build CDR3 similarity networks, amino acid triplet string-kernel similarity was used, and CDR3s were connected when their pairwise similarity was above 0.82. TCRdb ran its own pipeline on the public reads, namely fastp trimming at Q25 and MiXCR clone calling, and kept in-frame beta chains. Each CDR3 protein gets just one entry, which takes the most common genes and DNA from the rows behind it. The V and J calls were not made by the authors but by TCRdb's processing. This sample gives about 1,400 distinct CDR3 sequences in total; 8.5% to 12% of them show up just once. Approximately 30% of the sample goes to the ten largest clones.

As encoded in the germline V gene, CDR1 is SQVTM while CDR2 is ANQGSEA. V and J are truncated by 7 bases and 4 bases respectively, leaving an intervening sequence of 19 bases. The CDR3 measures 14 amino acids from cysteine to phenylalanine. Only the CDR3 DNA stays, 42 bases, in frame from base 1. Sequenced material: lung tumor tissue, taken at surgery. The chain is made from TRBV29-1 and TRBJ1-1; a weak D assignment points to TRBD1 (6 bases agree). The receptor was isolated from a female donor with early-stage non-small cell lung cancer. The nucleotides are TGCAGCGCCCAAGGGGGGGGCTGGGGCACTGAAGCTTTCTTT. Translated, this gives CSAQGGGWGTEAFF.